A selection of T cell receptor beta chains follows, all from one sample in a study of cytomegalovirus exposure and HLA in healthy donors. Libraries were prepared by immunoSEQ multiplex PCR; TCRdb keeps only in-frame clonotypes and omits some of them. Seen here are about 260,000 clones, about 83% observed once, and the top ten hold 2% to 2.5%. Sequencing was performed on PBMCs. These receptors came from a middle-aged woman in good health and CMV-seropositive. Each CDR3 is given with its conserved first and last residue. The D gene is left open where the match is weak. Some rows have no size entry. The others give once, few or many, or a class for an expanded clone.

j_call d_call cdr3_length clone_size v_call cdr3_nt cdr3_aa
TRBJ1-2 NA 16 NA TRBV5-8 TGTGCCAGCAGCTTGGATACAGGAACCTCAAACTATGGCTACACCTTC CASSLDTGTSNYGYTF
TRBJ2-1 TRBD2 17 NA TRBV29-1 TGCAGCGTTGAAGATCGGAGGGAGCTAGCGGATTACAATGAGCAGTTCTTC CSVEDRRELADYNEQFF
TRBJ1-2 NA 14 NA TRBV2 TGTGCCAGCAGTGAAAACCGAGGAGAATATGGCTACACCTTC CASSENRGEYGYTF
TRBJ1-6 TRBD1 16 few TRBV30 TGTGCCTGGAGTCCCATGGACAGGGTCGGGGTCTCACCCCTCCACTTT CAWSPMDRVGVSPLHF
TRBJ2-1 NA 16 NA TRBV27 TGTGCCAGCAGTTTATCAGCCGGGGGATCCTACAATGAGCAGTTCTTC CASSLSAGGSYNEQFF
TRBJ1-5 NA 16 once TRBV28 TGTGCCAGCAGTTTCCGTTCATCGGGGAGCGGTCAGCCCCAGCATTTT CASSFRSSGSGQPQHF
TRBJ1-5 NA 15 NA TRBV6-5 TGTGCCAGCAGACCCAGCGGGACGGTCAATCAGCCCCAGCATTTT CASRPSGTVNQPQHF
TRBJ1-4 NA 15 NA TRBV5-4 TGTGCCAGCAGCCTACAGGGTAACACTAATGAAAAACTGTTTTTT CASSLQGNTNEKLFF
TRBJ2-1 TRBD2 16 once TRBV11-3 TGTGCCAGCAGCTTAGGTTCTAGCGGGAGGGTGGAAGAGCAGTTCTTC CASSLGSSGRVEEQFF
TRBJ2-1 NA 12 NA TRBV13 TGTGCCAGCAGCCTCGGGTCCCAGAGGGAGTTCTTC CASSLGSQREFF
TRBJ1-3 NA 13 NA TRBV9 TGTGCCAGCAGCGCGAGCTCTGGAAACACCATATATTTT CASSASSGNTIYF
TRBJ2-7 TRBD1 13 NA TRBV18 TGTGCCAGCTCTCGGACAGGGCTCTACGAGCAGTACTTC CASSRTGLYEQYF
TRBJ2-1 TRBD1 15 once TRBV7-2 TGTGCCAGCAGCTTAGACAGGGGGGCCTACAATGAGCAGTTCTTC CASSLDRGAYNEQFF
TRBJ1-6 TRBD1 15 once TRBV6-5 TGTGCCAGCAGTTACTCGGGGGACAGAAATTCACCCCTCCACTTT CASSYSGDRNSPLHF
TRBJ2-7 TRBD2 18 NA TRBV7-9 TGTGCCAGCAGCTTAGGTAGCCTAGCGGGAGGAGATTTATACGAGCAGTACTTC CASSLGSLAGGDLYEQYF
TRBJ1-5 TRBD1 15 NA TRBV27 TGTGCCAGCAGTAGTATGGGACAGGGGTTTCAGCCCCAGCATTTT CASSSMGQGFQPQHF
TRBJ2-3 TRBD1 17 NA TRBV19 TGTGCCAGTAGTCCGACCGGACAGGCGTCTAGCACAGATACGCAGTATTTT CASSPTGQASSTDTQYF
TRBJ2-3 TRBD2 17 NA TRBV5-6 TGTGCCAGCAGCTTGGTTGGGACTAGCGGGATGTCAGATACGCAGTATTTT CASSLVGTSGMSDTQYF
TRBJ2-7 TRBD1 16 NA TRBV4-2 TGTGCCAGCAGCCAGACCGGGACAGGGGCCTCCTACGAGCAGTACTTC CASSQTGTGASYEQYF
TRBJ2-3 NA 16 NA TRBV4-3 TGCGCCAGCAGCCAAGATCTTTTCTCTAGCACAGATACGCAGTATTTT CASSQDLFSSTDTQYF
TRBJ2-1 TRBD2 17 once TRBV4-2 TGTGCCAGCAGCCAAGGGGGAGGACTAGCGGGATCTATTGAGCAGTTCTTC CASSQGGGLAGSIEQFF
TRBJ2-5 TRBD1 16 NA TRBV4-1 TGCGCCAGCAGCCAGGGACAGACTATTTTCCAAGAGACCCAGTACTTC CASSQGQTIFQETQYF
TRBJ2-5 NA 14 NA TRBV9 TGTGCCAGCAGCGTAGGGTCCGGGTGGGAGACCCAGTACTTC CASSVGSGWETQYF
TRBJ2-1 NA 14 few TRBV6-5 TGTGCCAGCAGTTACTCGAGACTATTGAATGAGCAGTTCTTC CASSYSRLLNEQFF
TRBJ2-7 TRBD1 17 NA TRBV30 TGTGCCTGGAGTGTACGCCCACCGGGACAGGGGGACTACGAGCAGTACTTC CAWSVRPPGQGDYEQYF
TRBJ2-6 TRBD2 15 NA TRBV6-6 TGTGCCAGCAGTTACGCGGGGGTAGGGGCCAACGTCCTGACTTTC CASSYAGVGANVLTF
TRBJ2-5 NA 14 NA TRBV6-1 TGTGCCAGCAGTGTACGGGACTACCAAGAGACCCAGTACTTC CASSVRDYQETQYF
TRBJ2-1 TRBD1 16 NA TRBV28 TGTGCCAGCGGCTCCCCGGGACAGGGGTCCTACAATGAGCAGTTCTTC CASGSPGQGSYNEQFF
TRBJ2-3 NA 16 NA TRBV28 TGTGCCAGCAGCCCCGGAGGGGGAGGGAGCACAGATACGCAGTATTTT CASSPGGGGSTDTQYF